This is a list of T cell receptor beta chains from one sample in a study of T-cell memory formation after mild COVID-19. TCRdb processed the 5' RACE reads anew with MiXCR; each CDR3 protein has one entry. In the table there are under 450,000 distinct CDR3 sequences, around an eighth of which are singletons. Sequenced input: PBMCs or a T cell subset sorted from them (not recorded which). These receptors all come from a man younger than 35 who had mild COVID-19 (a few samples of this study predate the infection). Cell type and time point are not known. Both conserved end residues are part of each CDR3. D genes are given only for firm matches. Expanded clones are given a class, and other clones once, few, many or no size at all.

D gene	V gene	clone size	J gene	CDR3 protein	CDR3 DNA
.	TRBV25-1	many	TRBJ1-4	CASSDPLHATNEKLFF	TGTGCCAGCAGTGACCCCCTCCATGCAACTAATGAAAAACTGTTTTTT
TRBD2	TRBV6-5	few	TRBJ2-2	CASSMTSGDINTGELFF	TGTGCCAGCAGCATGACTAGCGGGGATATTAACACCGGGGAGCTGTTTTTT
.	TRBV5-5	few	TRBJ1-2	CASSSGGAGYTF	TGTGCCAGCAGCTCTGGGGGAGCTGGCTACACCTTC
.	TRBV18	.	TRBJ1-3	CASSLTDPSGNTIYF	TGTGCCAGCTCACTCACGGATCCCTCTGGAAACACCATATATTTT
TRBD1	TRBV7-8	few	TRBJ2-5	CASRSGQGAHETQYF	TGTGCCAGCAGATCCGGACAGGGGGCGCATGAGACCCAGTACTTC
TRBD2	TRBV10-3	few	TRBJ2-3	CAISESPLAGADTQYF	TGTGCCATCAGTGAGTCGCCCCTAGCGGGGGCTGATACGCAGTATTTT
.	TRBV20-1	many	TRBJ2-5	CSAPLSREETQYF	TGCAGTGCCCCCCTATCAAGGGAAGAGACCCAGTACTTC
TRBD1	TRBV5-1	few	TRBJ1-5	CASSWPGQGASNQPQHF	TGCGCCAGCAGCTGGCCGGGACAGGGGGCGAGCAATCAGCCCCAGCATTTT
TRBD1	TRBV6-5	few	TRBJ2-1	CASSWDRVQEQFF	TGTGCCAGCAGTTGGGACAGGGTTCAGGAGCAGTTCTTC
.	TRBV20-1	.	TRBJ2-7	CSARVAGVLDHEQYF	TGCAGTGCTAGAGTGGCAGGGGTCTTAGACCACGAGCAGTACTTC
.	TRBV5-1	.	TRBJ2-5	CASSLGLGQETKYF	TGCGCCAGCAGCTTGGGCCTAGGGCAAGAGACCAAGTACTTC
.	TRBV20-1	.	TRBJ1-5	CSARIPPGNSNQPQHF	TGCAGTGCTAGAATACCGCCGGGTAATAGCAATCAGCCCCAGCATTTT
.	TRBV5-1	few	TRBJ1-2	CASSLGGYRNYGYTF	TGCGCCAGCAGCTTGGGGGGGTACCGGAACTATGGCTACACCTTC
.	TRBV10-3	many	TRBJ1-1	CAIRSTTDSPIEAFF	TGTGCCATCAGATCGACCACGGACAGTCCGATAGAAGCTTTCTTT
.	TRBV4-1	.	TRBJ2-3	CASSQVVVGGDTQYF	TGCGCCAGCAGCCAAGTCGTCGTCGGAGGCGATACGCAGTATTTT
.	TRBV15	few	TRBJ2-7	CATSNRAESYEQYF	TGTGCCACCAGCAACCGGGCCGAGTCCTACGAGCAGTACTTC
.	TRBV3-1	few	TRBJ2-1	CASSQGRAGEQFF	TGTGCCAGCAGCCAAGGAAGGGCGGGTGAGCAGTTCTTC
.	TRBV20-1	few	TRBJ1-2	CSADGANYGYTF	TGCAGTGCTGACGGAGCTAACTATGGCTACACCTTC
TRBD2	TRBV7-3	.	TRBJ2-1	CASSFRASGGANEQFF	TGTGCCAGCAGCTTCCGGGCTAGCGGGGGGGCCAATGAGCAGTTCTTC
TRBD1	TRBV27	few	TRBJ1-5	CASSLRTGKQPQHF	TGTGCCAGCAGTCTCCGGACAGGGAAGCAGCCCCAGCATTTT
.	TRBV5-1	.	TRBJ1-6	CASSLAPGDNSPLHF	TGCGCCAGCAGCTTGGCCCCGGGGGATAATTCACCCCTCCACTTT
TRBD2	TRBV6-5	.	TRBJ2-5	CASSRSGKGETQYF	TGTGCCAGCAGTCGTAGCGGGAAGGGAGAGACCCAGTACTTC
.	TRBV21-1	.	TRBJ2-1	CASSANPRTSGYNEQFF	TGTGCCAGCAGCGCAAACCCGAGGACTAGCGGGTACAATGAGCAGTTCTTC
TRBD2	TRBV7-9	.	TRBJ2-5	CASSFGLAGGLVETQYF	TGTGCCAGCAGCTTCGGACTAGCGGGGGGGCTCGTCGAGACCCAGTACTTC
.	TRBV28	.	TRBJ2-1	CASSFGSQPQFF	TGTGCCAGCAGTTTCGGCAGCCAACCCCAGTTCTTC
.	TRBV28	.	TRBJ1-2	CASSFEGSYYGYTF	TGTGCCAGCAGTTTTGAGGGCAGCTACTATGGCTACACCTTC
.	TRBV2	.	TRBJ2-3	CASRVRGPTDTQYF	TGTGCCAGCAGGGTTAGGGGCCCCACAGATACGCAGTATTTT
.	TRBV7-9	.	TRBJ1-1	CASSRSMNTEAFF	TGTGCCAGCAGCCGTTCGATGAACACTGAAGCTTTCTTT
TRBD1	TRBV28	many	TRBJ1-2	CASSLTQGVGYTF	TGTGCCAGCAGTTTGACCCAGGGGGTAGGCTACACCTTC
TRBD1	TRBV13	.	TRBJ2-1	CASSAPYGARDRALDEQFF	TGTGCCAGCAGCGCACCTTACGGGGCCCGGGACAGGGCTCTGGATGAGCAGTTCTTC
TRBD2	TRBV20-1	.	TRBJ2-1	CSALGTTMTQSSYNEQFF	TGCAGTGCTCTCGGGACTACGATGACTCAGAGCTCCTACAATGAGCAGTTCTTC
.	TRBV7-9	.	TRBJ2-1	CASSPRGSGLNEQFF	TGTGCCAGCAGCCCGAGGGGGAGCGGGTTGAATGAGCAGTTCTTC
TRBD2	TRBV20-1	.	TRBJ2-3	CSALAVDGTDTQYF	TGCAGTGCCCTAGCGGTGGATGGCACAGATACGCAGTATTTT
TRBD2	TRBV12-3/TRBV12-4	.	TRBJ2-5	CASTRGGMWETQYF	TGTGCCAGCACCCGGGGGGGGATGTGGGAGACCCAGTACTTC
TRBD1	TRBV11-2	.	TRBJ2-1	CASSLRTGTGNEQFF	TGTGCCAGCAGCTTACGGACCGGGACAGGAAATGAGCAGTTCTTC
TRBD1	TRBV29-1	.	TRBJ2-7	CSVSGGYEQYF	TGCAGCGTCTCAGGGGGCTACGAGCAGTACTTC
.	TRBV10-3	.	TRBJ2-5	CAISVGQQETQYF	TGTGCCATCAGTGTCGGCCAGCAAGAGACCCAGTACTTC
.	TRBV6-5	few	TRBJ1-1	CASIRFLGDTEAFF	TGTGCCAGCATCAGGTTTCTTGGGGACACTGAAGCTTTCTTT
.	TRBV6-2/TRBV6-3	few	TRBJ1-1	CASRQQFNTEAFF	TGTGCCAGCAGACAACAGTTTAACACTGAAGCTTTCTTT
.	TRBV5-1	many	TRBJ1-1	CASSLDSSNTEAFF	TGCGCCAGCAGCTTGGACAGCTCGAACACTGAAGCTTTCTTT